These 27 T cell receptor beta chains were sequenced from one sample in a study of CD8+CD57+ T cells in acquired aplastic anemia. TCR beta VDJ and CDR3 were profiled, and genomic DNA was the template. TCRdb processed the reads anew with MiXCR; each CDR3 protein has one entry. Among about 200,000 distinct CDR3 sequences listed, about half were seen once. Individuals selected for sequencing had exhibited CD8+CD57+ cell expansion on flow cytometry. Sequenced: sorted CD4+, CD8+, or CD8+CD57+ T cells (not recorded which) from PBMCs. The receptors derive from a human donor with aplastic anemia.

V is TRBV9 and J is TRBJ2-7; tentatively, D is TRBD1 (6 bases). Germline V gene lookup returns CDR1 SGDLS and CDR2 YYNGEE. Trimming took off 4 bases at V and 5 bases at J, with 16 bases between the two ends. There are 14 residues in the CDR3. CDR3 sequence: CASSQGSQGNEQYF. The CDR3 region has the DNA TGTGCCAGCAGCCAAGGTTCACAGGGCAACGAGCAGTACTTC. Full variable domain (remainder filled in from reference TRBV9 and TRBJ2-7): DSGVTQTPKHLITATGQRVTLRCSPRSGDLSVYWYQQSLDQGLQFLIQYYNGEERAKGNILERFSAQQFPDLHSELNLSSLELGDSALYFCASSQGSQGNEQYFGPGTRLTVT.

This clonotype was found many times. V gene TRBV20-1 combines with J gene TRBJ1-2, with D hard to call. Germline V gene data show CDR1 as DFQATT and CDR2 as SNEGSKA (reference sequence). Trimming took 6 bases from V and 2 from J, leaving 10 bases between them. The CDR3 is 12 residues long. Here the CDR3 DNA reads TGCAGTGCCCCCTCCGACAACTATGGCTACACCTTC. Amino acids: CSAPSDNYGYTF.

The CDR3 region is CASSQEQWGAYEQYF. The CDR3, as DNA: TGTGCCAGCAGCCAAGAACAGTGGGGAGCCTACGAGCAGTACTTC. The V call is TRBV7-9, the J call TRBJ2-7; D is perhaps TRBD2 (5 bases). The V end was cut by 5 bases, the J end by 2 bases, with 16 bases between. The CDR3 covers 15 residues. The germline CDR1 and CDR2 sequences are SEHNR and FQNEAQ (reference sequence).

V is TRBV2 and J is TRBJ1-1, with 8 bases lining up with TRBD1. J lost 8 bases, V lost 10 bases, and 6 bases had no gene match. CDR1 and CDR2 from the germline V gene are SNHLY and FYNNEI. The CDR3 runs 11 residues. Here the CDR3 DNA reads TGTGCCACCCGCGACAGGGGCGAAGCTTTCTTT. This codes for CATRDRGEAFF.

With respect to this clonotype: This may stem from a read error, because a much larger clone lies one nucleotide away. The CDR3 sequence is CAGSLGAVTGELFF. As DNA, the CDR3 is TGTGCCGGCAGCTTAGGGGCTGTCACCGGGGAGCTGTTTTTT. This sequence joins TRBV7-2 and TRBJ2-2; D might be TRBD1 (5 bases). CDR1 and CDR2 (germline): SGHTA, FQGNSA. This CDR3 contains 14 residues.

The CDR3 sequence is CASSTTVNTEAFF. The CDR3 DNA sequence: TGTGCCAGTAGTACGACAGTGAACACTGAAGCTTTCTTT. The rearrangement uses TRBV19 and TRBJ1-1, with a weak D call TRBD1 (5 bases). The germline V and J ends were trimmed by 4 bases and 0 bases, with 6 bases remaining between them. The CDR3 is 13 residues long. Germline CDR1 and CDR2: LNHDA and SQIVND (reference sequence).

This clonotype has just a few counts. The gene calls are TRBV11-2 and TRBJ2-3, with a weak D call TRBD1 (6 bases). CDR3 length: 16 amino acids. The V end lost 1 base, the J end lost 5 bases, and 16 bases lay between the germline ends. Germline-derived CDR1 and CDR2 are SGHAT and FQNNGV. Here the CDR3 DNA reads TGTGCCAGCAGCTTAGTATCTACAGGGCGGCAAGATACGCAGTATTTT. Translated, it gives CASSLVSTGRQDTQYF.

In nucleotides, the CDR3 is TGTGCCATCAGTGAGTCGGGTGGGCAGGGGGACACCGCTGCACCCCTCCACTTT. The encoded protein is CAISESGGQGDTAAPLHF. V and J are TRBV10-3 and TRBJ1-6; 7 bases are a match to TRBD1. This CDR3 has 18 residues. CDR1 and CDR2 from the germline V gene are ENHRY and SYGVKD. J was trimmed by 11 bases and V by 0 bases; bases with no gene match: 16.

The chain employs TRBV9 and TRBJ2-7, with 7 bases fitting TRBD2. The V gene's germline CDR1 is SGDLS and CDR2 YYNGEE. Losses at the gene ends were 4 bases for V and 2 bases for J; bases not matched to a gene: 9. The CDR3 runs 15 residues. This CDR3 is CASSRSGAVPYEQYF. The DNA of the CDR3 is TGTGCCAGCAGCAGAAGCGGGGCTGTTCCCTACGAGCAGTACTTC.

This clonotype was found a few times. The chain has TRBV7-2 and TRBJ2-7; D remains ambiguous. This CDR3 is built from 13 residues. CDR1 SGHTA and CDR2 FQGNSA come from the germline V gene. Trimming shortened V by 2 bases and J by 4 bases, and 9 bases separated the two germline ends. The CDR3 bases are TGTGCCAGCAGCTTAAGGCTTGCGTACGAGCAGTACTTC. Translating gives CASSLRLAYEQYF.

This clonotype was found once. The J gene is TRBJ1-2, the V gene TRBV4-3; tentative D call: TRBD1 (5 bases). Trimming took off 5 bases at V and 5 bases at J, with 18 bases between the two ends. CDR3 size: 15 residues. Germline V gene data show CDR1 as LGHNA and CDR2 as YSLEER. CDR3 nucleotides: TGCGCCAGCAGCTTAGCCGGGCCCGGGGGGTATGGCTACACCTTC. Its protein product is CASSLAGPGGYGYTF.

The chain joins TRBV7-2 to TRBJ2-1; the D gene is possibly TRBD2 (6 bases). The V gene lost 7 bases and the J gene lost 4 bases, with 14 bases spanning the gap. The CDR3 extends over 14 amino acids. Per germline, CDR1 SGHTA and CDR2 FQGNSA. The chain's CDR3 is CASNSRAGYNEQFF. The DNA for the CDR3 is TGTGCCAGCAACTCACGGGCGGGGTACAATGAGCAGTTCTTC.

The V call is TRBV25-1, the J call TRBJ2-3; 10 bases map to TRBD1. This CDR3 has 18 residues. From germline, CDR1 is MGHDK and CDR2 SYGVNS. Trimming cost V 6 bases and J 2 bases; bases outside gene matches: 14. CDR3 DNA sequence: TGTGCCAGCAGCTTTGGTACCGGGACAGGGGTGGTCACAGATACGCAGTATTTT. Amino acid sequence: CASSFGTGTGVVTDTQYF. The full variable domain, with the rest looked up from reference TRBV25-1 and TRBJ2-3, is EADIYQTPRYLVIGTGKKITLECSQTMGHDKMYWYQQDPGMELHLIHYSYGVNSTEKGDLSSESTVSRIRTEHFPLTLESARPSHTSQYLCASSFGTGTGVVTDTQYFGPGTRLTVL.

This sequence joins TRBV7-9 and TRBJ2-3; 9 nucleotides align to TRBD2. V dropped 1 base and J dropped 5; count of bases not matched to a gene: 4. Looked up from germline, CDR1 is SEHNR and CDR2 is FQNEAQ (reference sequence). This CDR3 has 15 amino acids. The CDR3 nucleotides are TGTGCCAGCAGCTTAGAGGGCGGGGGGGTAGATACGCAGTATTTT. Protein sequence: CASSLEGGGVDTQYF.

The chain is built from TRBV7-6 and TRBJ2-1, with TRBD2 matching 7 bases. The CDR3 length is 20 residues. V gave up 3 bases and J gave up 1 base; unmatched junction bases: 18. Germline loops: CDR1 SGHVS, CDR2 FNYEAQ. Here the CDR3 DNA reads TGTGCCAGCAGCTTCGTCGGAGCCCTTATTCTAGCGGTTTCCTACAATGAGCAGTTCTTC. Residues: CASSFVGALILAVSYNEQFF.

This clonotype was counted ten times or more. The chain combines TRBV5-1 with TRBJ2-7; the D gene could be TRBD1 or TRBD2 (5 bases each). The CDR3 loop spans 16 amino acids. Per germline, CDR1 SGHRS and CDR2 YFSETQ. Deletions cut 0 bases from V and 4 bases from J, with 17 bases between. This CDR3 reads CASSLGPVGPRYEQYF. CDR3 coding DNA: TGCGCCAGCAGCTTGGGCCCGGTGGGACCTAGATACGAGCAGTACTTC.

Only a few counts were recorded for this clonotype. This chain uses TRBV7-6 with TRBJ2-7; the match to TRBD1 covers 7 bases. Germline V gene lookup returns CDR1 SGHVS and CDR2 FNYEAQ. Trimming at V came to 5 bases and at J to 0 bases, leaving 4 bases not matched to a gene. This CDR3 has 14 residues. The CDR3 DNA is TGTGCCAGCAGCGCAGGGACAGACTCCTACGAGCAGTACTTC. As protein: CASSAGTDSYEQYF.

The chain is built from TRBV9 and TRBJ2-1, with a possible D match to TRBD1 (5 bases). Germline V gene lookup returns CDR1 SGDLS and CDR2 YYNGEE. This CDR3 comprises 13 residues. Deletions cut 0 bases from V and 12 bases from J, with 13 bases between. CDR3 in amino acids: CASSVDLDQGQFF. The DNA for the CDR3 is TGTGCCAGCAGCGTAGACCTGGATCAGGGGCAGTTCTTC.

The rearrangement links TRBV11-3 to TRBJ2-2; D call uncertain. Germline CDR1 is SGHNT and CDR2 is YENEEA. V lost 1 base and J 0 bases, leaving 3 bases between the germline ends. This CDR3 region has 14 residues. CDR3 nucleotides: TGTGCCAGCAGCTTAGGTGCGAACACCGGGGAGCTGTTTTTT. Amino acids: CASSLGANTGELFF.

This clonotype was observed at least ten times. The CDR3 coding sequence is TGCGCCAGCAGCTTGGTGGCAGGGCGCACTGAAGCTTTCTTT. Translation gives CASSLVAGRTEAFF. The chain is built from TRBV5-1 and TRBJ1-1; TRBD1 is a possible D gene (5 bases). This CDR3 is built from 14 residues. Trimming stripped 0 bases from V and 4 bases from J, with 10 bases between. Per the germline V gene, CDR1 is SGHRS and CDR2 is YFSETQ.

The rearrangement links TRBV19 to TRBJ1-1; D is ambiguous. The CDR3 sequence is 13 residues long. V was shortened by 3 bases and J by 1 base, with 6 bases between the two germline ends. Germline V gene data show CDR1 as LNHDA and CDR2 as SQIVND (reference sequence). The CDR3 nucleotides read TGTGCCAGTAGTATTCAGTCGAACACTGAAGCTTTCTTT. Its protein product is CASSIQSNTEAFF.

This clonotype was seen many times. The chain joins TRBV5-8 to TRBJ2-7; the D gene is possibly TRBD1 (5 bases). The length of the CDR3 is 14 residues. Germline CDR1 reads SGHTS; CDR2 reads YDEGEE. The V and J ends lost 2 bases and 6 bases respectively, with 15 bases between them. CDR3 sequence: CASSFGALLGEQYF. The CDR3 DNA reads TGTGCCAGCAGCTTTGGGGCCCTCCTGGGCGAGCAGTACTTC. Using reference TRBV5-8 and TRBJ2-7 for the parts outside the CDR3, the full variable domain is EAGVTQSPTHLIKTRGQQATLRCSPISGHTSVYWYQQALGLGLQFLLWYDEGEERNRGNFPPRFSGRQFPNYSSELNVNALELEDSALYLCASSFGALLGEQYFGPGTRLTVT.

The rearrangement joins TRBV10-3 to TRBJ2-7; 13 positions agree with TRBD2. The CDR3 is 15 residues long. Germline loops: CDR1 ENHRY, CDR2 SYGVKD. J lost 5 bases, V lost 6 bases, and 7 bases had no gene match. CDR3 in amino acids: CAISATSGGADEQYF. CDR3 sequence (DNA): TGTGCCATCAGCGCCACTAGCGGGGGGGCCGACGAGCAGTACTTC.

The chain carries TRBV28 and TRBJ2-5, with D possibly being TRBD1 (6 bases). Germline V lookup: CDR1 MDHEN, CDR2 SYDVKM. V was cut by 6 bases and J by 3 bases, with 26 bases left in between. This CDR3 comprises 18 residues. The CDR3 is CASSLTLTGWLGKETQYF. DNA of the CDR3: TGTGCCAGCAGCCTCACCTTAACAGGGTGGTTGGGAAAAGAGACCCAGTACTTC. Drawing the rest from reference TRBV28 and TRBJ2-5, the complete variable domain is DVKVTQSSRYLVKRTGEKVFLECVQDMDHENMFWYRQDPGLGLRLIYFSYDVKMKEKGDIPEGYSVSREKKERFSLILESASTNQTSMYLCASSLTLTGWLGKETQYFGPGTRLLVL.

The sample holds many counts of this clonotype. The chain recombines TRBV20-1 with TRBJ2-1; D could derive from TRBD1 or TRBD2 (5 bases each). V was cut by 4 bases and J by 5 bases, with 12 bases left in between. This CDR3 has 13 residues. Germline V CDR1 and CDR2: DFQATT, SNEGSKA (reference sequence). The CDR3 loop reads CSATNLGDNEQFF. In DNA form, the CDR3 reads TGCAGTGCTACCAATTTGGGGGACAATGAGCAGTTCTTC.

The chain combines TRBV7-9 with TRBJ1-1; D remains unclear. The CDR3 contains 13 residues. Germline CDR1 reads SEHNR; CDR2 reads FQNEAQ (reference sequence). V was clipped by 6 bases and J by 1 base, with 9 bases between them. This CDR3 reads CASSPVKNTEAFF. The CDR3 nucleotides are TGTGCCAGCAGTCCCGTTAAGAACACTGAAGCTTTCTTT.

This clonotype was picked up a small number of times. V is TRBV2 and J is TRBJ1-1, with D possibly being TRBD1 (6 bases). Trimming shortened V by 1 base and J by 4 bases, and 13 bases separated the two germline ends. The germline gives CDR1 SNHLY, CDR2 FYNNEI. The CDR3 consists of 15 residues. CDR3 in DNA: TGTGCCAGCAGTGAAGAGGAGGGGGAGGGCACTGAAGCTTTCTTT. Translation: CASSEEEGEGTEAFF.